Below, one T cell receptor (beta chain) is given with its context. Its target is unknown. This could be a read error, since a much larger clone is one nucleotide away. These data are taken from a study of human T cells and chemical hapten exposure. Study details: The patch tests put 0.01% DPC on the skin of the upper back and were read 6 days later. General observations from the study: Relative to control repertoires, expanded TCRs gave rise to significantly more large CDR3 similarity clusters.

From the RACE reads, TCRdb called clonotypes with MiXCR, one entry per CDR3 protein. The sample contains some 400,000 distinct CDR3 sequences, roughly 5.3% of which appear only once. Germline V lookup: CDR1 MDHEN, CDR2 SYDVKM. The CDR3 runs 12 residues. Trimming cost V 11 bases and J 2 bases, with 13 bases left between them. Time point described: pre-sensitization, week 0. As for treatment: therapeutic diphenylcyclopropenone sensitization with weekly scalp DPC. Unfractionated whole blood was the source from which total RNA was extracted. The clonotype comes from a woman between 45 and 60 years old with alopecia areata. Some clones in this sample may be carry-over from other donors' samples. The material was whole blood, obtained in connection with sensitization to the hapten diphenylcyclopropenone (DPC). The genes are TRBV28 and TRBJ2-7, with D perhaps matching TRBD1 (6 bases). CDR3 sequence reads: CAGMKGAYEQYF. Here the CDR3 DNA reads TGTGCCGGCATGAAGGGGGCCTACGAGCAGTACTTC.